Presented here are 31 T cell receptor beta chains from one specimen sequenced in a study of cytomegalovirus exposure and HLA in healthy donors. Primers for the PCR totalled 60 Vbeta and 13 Jbeta. Profiled with immunoSEQ multiplex PCR; TCRdb holds only in-frame clones, not every one. The data show around 91,000 clones, about three quarters seen once. Sequenced input: PBMCs. The receptors were gathered from a male donor in good health and CMV-seropositive.

The V and J genes are TRBV6-1 and TRBJ2-7; the D is unclear. There are 14 residues in the CDR3. CDR1 MNHNS and CDR2 SASEGT come from the germline V gene. V was pared by 7 bases and J by 0 bases, with 13 bases between. The CDR3 spells CASIDPGYSYEQYF. The DNA of the CDR3 is TGTGCCAGCATAGACCCCGGGTACTCCTACGAGCAGTACTTC.

The chain has TRBV5-6 and TRBJ2-2; 10 positions agree with TRBD1. V shed 4 bases, J shed 6 bases, and the junction held 3 bases outside the gene matches. Germline CDR1 and CDR2: SGHDT and YYEEEE. The CDR3 sequence is 14 residues long. The CDR3 nucleotides are TGTGCCAGCAGCCCCGGGACAGGGGCCGGGGAGCTGTTTTTT. Translated, it gives CASSPGTGAGELFF.

This clone has a single count. This chain uses TRBV7-9 with TRBJ2-1; unclear D gene. The germline V and J ends were trimmed by 1 base and 3 bases, with 4 bases remaining between them. Germline values: CDR1 SEHNR, CDR2 FQNEAQ (reference sequence). This CDR3 has 13 amino acids. In DNA, the CDR3 is TGTGCCAGCAGCTTAGGAGACTACAATGAGCAGTTCTTC. It yields the protein CASSLGDYNEQFF.

The genes are TRBV27 and TRBJ2-7; 8 positions match TRBD2. V shed 6 bases, J shed 11 bases, and the junction held 6 bases outside the gene matches. This CDR3 has 11 amino acids. Per germline, CDR1 MNHEY and CDR2 SMNVEV (reference sequence). The CDR3 DNA reads as TGTGCCAGCAGCTCGAGCGGGAGAGAGTACTTC. Amino acids: CASSSSGREYF.

The chain couples TRBV5-5 to TRBJ1-6; TRBD1 might be the D (5 bases). The CDR3 totals 17 residues. The germline V gene has CDR1 SGHKS and CDR2 YYEKEE (reference sequence). Between the trimmed V and J ends, which lost 1 base and 0 bases, there was a span of 11 bases. CDR3 amino acids: CASSLRQSSSYNSPLHF. In nucleotides, the CDR3 is TGTGCCAGCAGCTTGCGACAGTCCAGCTCCTATAATTCACCCCTCCACTTT.

J is TRBJ2-6 and V is TRBV14, with TRBD2 identical over 7 bases. The CDR3 extends over 17 amino acids. Germline values: CDR1 SGHDN, CDR2 FVKESK. The J segment lost 3 bases and the V segment lost 1 base, leaving 6 bases of the junction unmatched. CDR3 in DNA: TGTGCCAGCAGCCAAGTTAAGGGAGGGATTGGGGCCAACGTCCTGACTTTC. This encodes CASSQVKGGIGANVLTF.

V usage is TRBV27 and J usage is TRBJ2-2; D not resolved. The CDR3 length is 13 residues. The V gene's germline CDR1 is MNHEY and CDR2 SMNVEV (reference sequence). Deletions cut 2 bases from V and 8 bases from J, with 9 bases between. The chain's CDR3 is CASSLRLPGELFF. The CDR3 nucleotides read TGTGCCAGCAGTTTACGACTTCCTGGGGAGCTGTTTTTT.

This sequence joins TRBV11-3 and TRBJ2-1, with TRBD2 matching 14 bases. Trimming cost V 5 bases and J 9 bases; bases outside gene matches: 9. The V gene's germline CDR1 is SGHNT and CDR2 YENEEA. There are 16 residues in the CDR3. The CDR3 loop is CASSPGLAGGEREQFF. Here the CDR3 DNA reads TGTGCCAGCAGCCCCGGACTAGCGGGAGGTGAGCGTGAGCAGTTCTTC.

V usage is TRBV18 and J usage is TRBJ2-5, with 10 nucleotides matching TRBD1. CDR1 is KGHSH, CDR2 LQKENI, per germline. V shed 6 bases and J 0 bases; nucleotides not matched to a gene: 4. The length of the CDR3 is 15 residues. The CDR3 sequence is CASSRDRGNQETQYF. CDR3 DNA: TGTGCCAGCTCCAGGGACAGGGGCAACCAAGAGACCCAGTACTTC.

The chain joins TRBV5-5 to TRBJ2-1; 7 positions agree with TRBD2. Per germline, CDR1 SGHKS and CDR2 YYEKEE (reference sequence). V lost 0 bases to trimming and J lost 8 bases; unmatched junction nucleotides: 11. This CDR3 has 16 residues. The CDR3 loop reads CASSLAARAGIDEQFF. CDR3 DNA sequence: TGTGCCAGCAGCTTGGCGGCGCGAGCGGGAATCGATGAGCAGTTCTTC.

The chain recombines TRBV19 with TRBJ2-1; TRBD2 might be the D (6 bases). The CDR3 extends over 16 amino acids. With 5 bases removed from V and 2 bases from J, the gap between germline ends came to 16 bases. The germline CDR1 and CDR2 sequences are LNHDA and SQIVND (reference sequence). The CDR3 reads CASSLGLSPPYNEQFF. The CDR3 DNA sequence: TGTGCCAGTAGTCTCGGACTATCCCCTCCCTACAATGAGCAGTTCTTC.

Comments on this clone: One end of the junction does not line up with germline, which may come from a read error. The chain carries TRBV7-9 and TRBJ2-7; D is unresolved. CDR1 and CDR2 from the germline V gene are SEHNR and FQNEAQ (reference sequence). The CDR3 totals 13 residues. CDR3 DNA: TGTTCCAGCAGCTCCCCGACTGACTACGAGCAGTACTTC. Amino acid sequence: CSSSSPTDYEQYF.

This chain joins TRBV27 and TRBJ2-3, with TRBD2 identical over 8 bases. The CDR3 spans 15 residues. J lost 6 bases, V lost 0 bases, and 5 bases had no gene match. CDR1 is MNHEY and CDR2 is SMNVEV in the germline V gene (reference sequence). In nucleotides, the CDR3 is TGTGCCAGCAGTTTATCCGGGACTAGTGGGGATACGCAGTATTTT. This translates into CASSLSGTSGDTQYF.

The gene calls are TRBV7-6 and TRBJ2-3, with 8 bases fitting TRBD2. The CDR3 runs to 20 residues. Unmatched junction bases numbered 24, after V lost 4 bases and J lost 6 bases. The V gene's germline CDR1 is SGHVS and CDR2 FNYEAQ. CDR3 residues: CASSSSVGARLASTSDTQYF. Written as DNA, the CDR3 is TGTGCCAGCAGCTCTTCGGTGGGTGCGAGACTAGCGTCAACGTCGGATACGCAGTATTTT.

This rearrangement joins TRBV29-1 to TRBJ2-7; the match to TRBD1 covers 11 bases. The CDR3 spans 13 residues. Trimming cost V 5 bases and J 4 bases; bases outside gene matches: 4. The germline gives CDR1 SQVTM, CDR2 ANQGSEA. CDR3 sequence (DNA): TGCAGCGTTTTGGACAGGGGGCGTTACGAGCAGTACTTC. Translating it yields CSVLDRGRYEQYF.

This clone was detected once. The CDR3 here is CASTETGTANTGELFF. CDR3 bases: TGTGCCAGCACCGAAACCGGGACAGCGAACACCGGGGAGCTGTTTTTT. The chain uses TRBV27 and TRBJ2-2, with 7 bases fitting TRBD1. Germline V lookup: CDR1 MNHEY, CDR2 SMNVEV (reference sequence). The V gene end was trimmed by 7 bases and the J gene end by 0 bases; junction bases not matched to a gene: 8. This CDR3 is built from 16 residues.

The J gene is TRBJ2-7, the V gene TRBV30; 9 positions match TRBD1. Germline lookup yields CDR1 GTSNPN and CDR2 SVGIG (reference sequence). V shed 4 bases and J 0 bases; nucleotides not matched to a gene: 7. CDR3 length equals 15 residues. CDR3 in amino acids: CAWTLGQGISYEQYF. Written as DNA, the CDR3 is TGTGCCTGGACCCTGGGACAGGGCATCTCCTACGAGCAGTACTTC.

This clone was seen only a few times. The V gene is TRBV5-4, the J gene TRBJ2-1, with D hard to call. CDR3 length equals 11 residues. In germline, CDR1 is SGHNT, CDR2 YYREEE (reference sequence). CDR3 nucleotides: TGTGCTACAGTGGCCTACAATGAGCAGTTCTTC. This sequence encodes CATVAYNEQFF.

V and J are TRBV2 and TRBJ2-5; 7 bases line up with TRBD1. V trimming: 1 base; J trimming: 5 bases; junction bases outside the gene matches: 7. Germline CDR1 is SNHLY and CDR2 is FYNNEI. CDR3 length: 15 residues. CDR3 DNA: TGTGCCAGCAGTGAAGTAGGGACAGTCGGGGAGACCCAGTACTTC. This translates into CASSEVGTVGETQYF.

V gene TRBV5-1 combines with J gene TRBJ2-5; TRBD2 is a possible D gene (5 bases). With the DNA end fitting TRBJ2-7 better, the J assignment may be wrong. CDR1 SGHRS and CDR2 YFSETQ come from the germline V gene. The CDR3 is made up of 14 amino acids. CDR3 protein: CASSSDMGGSEQYF. CDR3 bases: TGCGCCAGCAGCTCGGATATGGGCGGGTCCGAGCAGTACTTC.

The chain joins TRBV20-1 to TRBJ2-1; D gene unclear. The V gene's germline CDR1 is DFQATT and CDR2 SNEGSKA (reference sequence). The CDR3 consists of 11 residues. The V end lost 3 bases, the J end lost 8 bases, and 8 bases lay between the germline ends. CDR3 DNA: TGCAGTGCTAGTTCCCAGGATGAGCAGTTCTTC. It translates to CSASSQDEQFF.

The genes are TRBV4-1 and TRBJ2-7; TRBD2 matches 12 bases. The V gene's germline CDR1 is MGHRA and CDR2 YSYEKL. Losses at the gene ends were 0 bases for V and 3 bases for J; bases not matched to a gene: 12. The CDR3 has 19 residues. CDR3 residues: CASSQDPGTSGWILYEQYF. The CDR3 nucleotides read TGCGCCAGCAGCCAAGATCCTGGGACTAGCGGGTGGATACTCTACGAGCAGTACTTC.

CDR3 DNA sequence: TGTGCCAGCATCAAAGGGACAGGGGTAGGTAATTCACCCCTCCACTTT. This gives the protein CASIKGTGVGNSPLHF. The chain is built from TRBV28 and TRBJ1-6; the match to TRBD1 covers 10 bases. V lost 7 bases and J lost 6; bases outside the gene matches: 9. The CDR3 runs to 16 residues. CDR1 is MDHEN, CDR2 SYDVKM, per germline.

The gene calls are TRBV4-2 and TRBJ2-7; D may be TRBD2 (6 bases). The CDR3 sequence is 16 residues long. Looked up from germline, CDR1 is LGHNA and CDR2 is YNFKEQ. Trimming pared 4 bases from V and 3 bases from J, leaving 19 bases between. The CDR3 protein is CASSPWPRDFSYEQYF. CDR3 nucleotide sequence: TGTGCCAGCAGCCCCTGGCCCCGGGACTTCAGCTACGAGCAGTACTTC.

CDR3 nucleotide sequence: TGTGCCAGCAGTGGGAGACAGGGTGGAATCCTAGCTTTCTTT. The encoded protein is CASSGRQGGILAFF. This chain links TRBV6-1 with TRBJ1-1; 7 nucleotides align to TRBD1. The germline V gene encodes CDR1 MNHNS and CDR2 SASEGT. After removal of 4 bases from V and 10 bases from J, the junction contained 12 bases not matched to a gene. The CDR3 spans 14 residues.

This clone showed up just a few times. The V and J genes are TRBV18 and TRBJ2-1; TRBD2 aligns across 7 bases. J gave up 7 bases and V 1 base, and 10 bases lay outside the gene matches. Germline CDR1 is KGHSH and CDR2 is LQKENI. The CDR3 spans 16 residues. CDR3 bases: TGTGCCAGCTCACCACTAGCGGGTTCCGAGGGTAATGAGCAGTTCTTC. Protein product: CASSPLAGSEGNEQFF. The full variable domain, in which reference TRBV18 and TRBJ2-1 provide the parts outside the CDR3, is NAGVMQNPRHLVRRRGQEARLRCSPMKGHSHVYWYRQLPEEGLKFMVYLQKENIIDESGMPKERFSAEFPKEGPSILRIQQVVRGDSAAYFCASSPLAGSEGNEQFFGPGTRLTVL.

The V gene is TRBV6-1, the J gene TRBJ2-7; D perhaps matches TRBD1 (5 bases). In germline, CDR1 is MNHNS, CDR2 SASEGT. The V end was cut by 2 bases, the J end by 3 bases, with 5 bases between. The CDR3 spans 12 residues. The CDR3 DNA reads as TGTGCCAGCAGTGAAAGGGGCTACGAGCAGTACTTC. Its protein is CASSERGYEQYF.

The chain joins TRBV7-9 to TRBJ2-4; tentatively, D is TRBD2 (5 bases). Germline CDR1 and CDR2: SEHNR and FQNEAQ (reference sequence). The CDR3 consists of 17 residues. V lost 5 bases and J lost 8, with 25 bases in between. CDR3 sequence (DNA): TGTGCCAGCAGCCAACCCCACGGTGGACCGGACTGGGACATTCAGTACTTC. Its translation is CASSQPHGGPDWDIQYF.

J is TRBJ1-2 and V is TRBV7-9; weak D call: TRBD1 (6 bases). The germline V gene has CDR1 SEHNR and CDR2 FQNEAQ (reference sequence). Trimming cost V 6 bases and J 8 bases, with 16 bases left between them. The CDR3 is made up of 13 amino acids. DNA of the CDR3: TGTGCCAGCAGAAATCGACAGGTCCAGGGCTACACCTTC. It is translated as CASRNRQVQGYTF.

Only one count was recorded for this clone. The chain is built from TRBV5-1 and TRBJ2-2, with 7 bases aligning to TRBD2. Unmatched junction bases numbered 3, after V lost 0 bases and J lost 4 bases. CDR1 is SGHRS and CDR2 is YFSETQ in the germline V gene. CDR3 size: 15 residues. The CDR3 DNA reads TGCGCCAGCAGCTTGGGCGGGAGAGGCACCGGGGAGCTGTTTTTT. It codes for CASSLGGRGTGELFF.

The chain joins TRBV27 to TRBJ1-5, with D unresolved. This CDR3 has 12 residues. V was cut by 2 bases and J by 7 bases, with 6 bases left in between. Germline CDR1 reads MNHEY; CDR2 reads SMNVEV (reference sequence). In DNA form, the CDR3 reads TGTGCCAGCAGTTTAAGAGGCCAGCCCCAGCATTTT. Translating it yields CASSLRGQPQHF.